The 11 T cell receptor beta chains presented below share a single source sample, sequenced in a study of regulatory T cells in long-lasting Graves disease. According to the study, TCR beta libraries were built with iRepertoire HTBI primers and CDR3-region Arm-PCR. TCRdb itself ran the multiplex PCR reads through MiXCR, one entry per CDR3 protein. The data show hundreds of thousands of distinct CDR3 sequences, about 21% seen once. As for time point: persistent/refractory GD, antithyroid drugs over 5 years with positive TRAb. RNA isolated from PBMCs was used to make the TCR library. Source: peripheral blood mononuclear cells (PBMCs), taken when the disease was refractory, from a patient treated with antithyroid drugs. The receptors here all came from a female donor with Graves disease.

CDR3 DNA sequence: TGTGCCAGCAGTTTTCTAGCGGGAGTGGTGTACGAGCAGTTCTTC. It encodes CASSFLAGVVYEQFF. The chain carries TRBV28 and TRBJ2-1, with TRBD2 identical over 10 bases. Germline V gives CDR1 MDHEN, CDR2 SYDVKM. The CDR3 spans 15 residues. J lost 10 bases, V lost 3 bases, and 9 bases had no gene match.

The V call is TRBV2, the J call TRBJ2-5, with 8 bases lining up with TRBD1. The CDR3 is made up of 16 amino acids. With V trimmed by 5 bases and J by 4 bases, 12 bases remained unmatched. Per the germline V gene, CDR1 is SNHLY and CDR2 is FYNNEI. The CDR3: CASSTGGRGQRETQYF. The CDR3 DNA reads TGTGCCAGCAGTACCGGGGGCAGGGGGCAGCGAGAGACCCAGTACTTC.

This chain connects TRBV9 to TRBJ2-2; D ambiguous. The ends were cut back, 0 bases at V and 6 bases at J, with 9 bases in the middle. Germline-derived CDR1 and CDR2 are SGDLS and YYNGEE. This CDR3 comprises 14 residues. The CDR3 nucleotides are TGTGCCAGCAGCGTAGGGGCAGGAGCCGGGGAGCTGTTTTTT. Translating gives CASSVGAGAGELFF.

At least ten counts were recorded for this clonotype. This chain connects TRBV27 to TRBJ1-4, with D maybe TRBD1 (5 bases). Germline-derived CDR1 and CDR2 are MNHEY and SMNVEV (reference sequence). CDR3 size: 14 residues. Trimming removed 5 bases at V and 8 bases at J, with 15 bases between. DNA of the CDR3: TGTGCCAGCAGTCAAACGGGACTGTTGGAAAAACTGTTTTTT. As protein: CASSQTGLLEKLFF.

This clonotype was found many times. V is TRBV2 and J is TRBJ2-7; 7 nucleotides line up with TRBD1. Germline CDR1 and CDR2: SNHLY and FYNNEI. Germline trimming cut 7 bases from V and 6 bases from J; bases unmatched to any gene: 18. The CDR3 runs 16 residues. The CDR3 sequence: CASTPQMTGPKIEQYF. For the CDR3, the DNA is TGTGCCAGCACCCCGCAGATGACAGGGCCGAAGATCGAGCAGTACTTC.

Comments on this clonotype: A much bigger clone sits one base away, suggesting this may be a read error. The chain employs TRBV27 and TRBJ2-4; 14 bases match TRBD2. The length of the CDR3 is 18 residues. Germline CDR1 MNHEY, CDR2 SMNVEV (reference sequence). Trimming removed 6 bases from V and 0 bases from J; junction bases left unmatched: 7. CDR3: CASRQAGLAGVAKNIQYF. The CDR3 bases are TGTGCCAGCAGGCAAGCGGGACTAGCGGGGGTAGCCAAAAACATTCAGTACTTC.

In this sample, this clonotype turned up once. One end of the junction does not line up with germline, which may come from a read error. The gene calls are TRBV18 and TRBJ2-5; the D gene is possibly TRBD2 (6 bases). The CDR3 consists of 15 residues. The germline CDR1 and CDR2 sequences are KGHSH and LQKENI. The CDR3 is CVSSPLMGGQETQYF. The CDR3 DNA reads TGTGTCAGCTCACCCCTCATGGGGGGACAAGAGACCCAGTACTTC.

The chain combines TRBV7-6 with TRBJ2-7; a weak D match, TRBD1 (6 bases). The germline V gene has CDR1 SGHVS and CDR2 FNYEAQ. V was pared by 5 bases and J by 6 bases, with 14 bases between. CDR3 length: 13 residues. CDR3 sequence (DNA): TGTGCCAGCAGCCCCAGGGGCGCTGGCGAGCAGTACTTC. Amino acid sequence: CASSPRGAGEQYF.

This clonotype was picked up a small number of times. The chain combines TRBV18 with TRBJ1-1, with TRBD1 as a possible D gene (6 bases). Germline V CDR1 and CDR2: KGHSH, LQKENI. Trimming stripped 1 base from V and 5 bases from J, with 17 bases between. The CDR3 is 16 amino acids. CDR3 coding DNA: TGTGCCAGCTCACCACGTGGGCCTACAGGGACGACTGAAGCTTTCTTT. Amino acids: CASSPRGPTGTTEAFF.

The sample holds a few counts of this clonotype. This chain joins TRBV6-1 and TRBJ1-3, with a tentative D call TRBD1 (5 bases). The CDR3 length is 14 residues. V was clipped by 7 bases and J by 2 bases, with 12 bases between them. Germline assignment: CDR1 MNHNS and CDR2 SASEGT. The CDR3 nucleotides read TGTGCCAGCACCTGGGGGAGGACTGGAAACACCATATATTTT. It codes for CASTWGRTGNTIYF.

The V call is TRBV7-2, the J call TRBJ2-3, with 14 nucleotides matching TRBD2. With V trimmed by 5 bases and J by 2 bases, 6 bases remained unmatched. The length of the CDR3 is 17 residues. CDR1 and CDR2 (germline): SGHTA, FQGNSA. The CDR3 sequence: CASSQRTSGGITDTQYF. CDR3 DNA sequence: TGTGCCAGCAGCCAAAGGACTAGCGGGGGGATCACAGATACGCAGTATTTT.